This T cell receptor beta chain was captured in a study of CD8+ T cells in alopecia areata. Whole-study results and caveats: Numerous expanded lesional clones remained in scalp and blood during tofacitinib.

As regards this clone: What it recognizes is unknown.

RNA was isolated and reverse transcribed to cDNA, the sequencing template. Repertoires were generated with immunoSEQ multiplex PCR, while TCRdb's copy carries only in-frame clones and drops some. The top ten clones hold about 4% of a sample with 200,000 to 250,000 clones, around three fifths of them seen once. Germline CDR1 KGHSH, CDR2 LQKENI. This CDR3 region has 16 residues. V lost 1 base and J lost 5; bases outside the gene matches: 3. Treatment defined: oral pan-JAK inhibitor, 5-10 mg twice daily. Both peripheral blood and punch biopsies of lesional scalp skin were obtained from patients who had alopecia areata.

The source is a human donor with alopecia areata. This specimen was CD4+ T cells sorted from blood, taken at week 4, from a patient treated with tofacitinib. The chain carries TRBV18 and TRBJ2-2, with 11 bases lining up with TRBD1. The CDR3 here is CASSPRGTGGTGELFF. The CDR3 coding sequence is TGTGCCAGCTCACCACGGGGGACAGGGGGAACCGGGGAGCTGTTTTTT.